Presented here are 8 T cell receptor beta chains from one specimen sequenced in a study of cytomegalovirus exposure and HLA in healthy donors. PCR amplification relied on 60 Vbeta primers (plus 13 Jbeta primers). Profiling relied on immunoSEQ multiplex PCR, and the TCRdb table lists in-frame clones only, not all of them. This table has 65,000 to 80,000 clones, under 85% appearing once. The sample consisted of PBMCs. These receptors came from a woman aged 40 to 50 in good health and CMV-seropositive.

The CDR3 nucleotides are TGTGCCAGCAGGAGGGACAGGGGGCGAGAAAAACTGTTTTTT. Amino acid sequence: CASRRDRGREKLFF. The chain uses TRBV2 and TRBJ1-4; TRBD1 aligns across 12 bases. The germline V gene has CDR1 SNHLY and CDR2 FYNNEI. V shed 6 bases and J 8 bases; nucleotides not matched to a gene: 4. The CDR3 has 14 amino acids.

The V gene is TRBV28, the J gene TRBJ1-2, with D perhaps matching TRBD1 (5 bases). V was shortened by 8 bases and J by 1 base, with 17 bases between the two germline ends. CDR1 and CDR2 (germline): MDHEN, SYDVKM. The CDR3 totals 15 residues. This CDR3 reads CASLGGRGDNYGYTF. CDR3 in DNA: TGTGCCAGCCTCGGGGGGAGGGGCGATAACTATGGCTACACCTTC.

The chain uses TRBV11-2 and TRBJ2-2, with D maybe TRBD1 (5 bases). Germline V gives CDR1 SGHAT, CDR2 FQNNGV. Trimming stripped 1 base from V and 1 base from J, with 7 bases between. CDR3 length: 15 amino acids. CDR3 nucleotides: TGTGCCAGCAGCTTAGGGGGCGGGAACACCGGGGAGCTGTTTTTT. This codes for CASSLGGGNTGELFF.

The chain has TRBV5-1 and TRBJ2-5, with TRBD1 identical over 8 bases. This CDR3 spans 12 amino acids. V gave up 5 bases and J gave up 4 bases; unmatched junction bases: 1. CDR1 SGHRS and CDR2 YFSETQ come from the germline V gene. The DNA of the CDR3 is TGCGCCAGCAGTGGACAGGGAGAGACCCAGTACTTC. Its translation is CASSGQGETQYF.

The chain couples TRBV6-1 to TRBJ1-4; D not resolved. There are 15 residues in the CDR3. CDR1 is MNHNS and CDR2 is SASEGT in the germline V gene. Trimming shortened V by 0 bases and J by 4 bases, and 9 bases separated the two germline ends. The CDR3 region is CASSEAAGVNEKLFF. The DNA for the CDR3 is TGTGCCAGCAGTGAAGCTGCAGGCGTTAATGAAAAACTGTTTTTT.

V usage is TRBV19 and J usage is TRBJ1-2; TRBD1 might be the D (5 bases). Germline-derived CDR1 and CDR2 are LNHDA and SQIVND (reference sequence). This CDR3 has 14 residues. V was clipped by 6 bases and J by 8 bases, with 19 bases between them. CDR3 residues: CASSHRGDQGGYTF. The CDR3 bases are TGTGCCAGTAGCCACCGGGGGGACCAGGGAGGCTACACCTTC.

The V call is TRBV28, the J call TRBJ1-6; maybe TRBD1 (6 bases). V gave up 2 bases and J gave up 7 bases, with 12 bases separating them. The CDR3 covers 15 residues. The germline gives CDR1 MDHEN, CDR2 SYDVKM. Here the CDR3 reads CASSLVGQGNSPLHF. Written as DNA, the CDR3 is TGTGCCAGCAGTTTAGTTGGGCAGGGGAATTCACCCCTCCACTTT.

The gene calls are TRBV19 and TRBJ2-3; possible D gene TRBD1, 6 bases. The V gene lost 6 bases and the J gene lost 0 bases, with 25 bases spanning the gap. CDR3 length equals 19 residues. Germline values: CDR1 LNHDA, CDR2 SQIVND (reference sequence). DNA of the CDR3: TGTGCCAGTAGCTCCATTCCGTGGGAAACAGGGTATAGCACAGATACGCAGTATTTT. It is translated as CASSSIPWETGYSTDTQYF.